The rows below give T cell receptor beta chains drawn from one sample of a study of T cell repertoires in cytomegalovirus infection. MiXCR, run by TCRdb on the reads, gives a single entry per CDR3 protein. Of some 400,000 distinct CDR3 sequences detected, around 18% appear once; the ten largest clones hold around 8.6%. Sequencing was done on a sample of PBMCs. All receptors come from a human donor in good health (CMV status not recorded). Some clones in this sample may be carry-over from other donors' samples. Both conserved end residues are part of each CDR3. D genes are given only for firm matches. The listing skips clone size in some rows; elsewhere it reads once, few, many or a size class.

NA	many	TRBV7-2	TRBJ2-5	CASSPSVYETQYF	TGTGCCAGCAGCCCAAGCGTTTATGAGACCCAGTACTTC
NA	NA	TRBV12-3/TRBV12-4	TRBJ2-7	CATTIGVRGEQYF	TGTGCCACCACGATCGGGGTAAGGGGTGAGCAGTACTTC
NA	many	TRBV7-9	TRBJ2-3	CASTLRTPSTDTQYF	TGTGCCAGCACTTTGCGGACACCCAGCACAGATACGCAGTATTTT
NA	NA	TRBV18	TRBJ1-2	CASSPSGPYGYTF	TGTGCCAGCTCACCATCCGGCCCCTATGGCTACACCTTC
NA	NA	TRBV6-2/TRBV6-3	TRBJ2-4	CASRTRWGALAKNIQYF	TGTGCCAGCAGGACGAGGTGGGGAGCGCTAGCCAAAAACATTCAGTACTTC
TRBD1	NA	TRBV2	TRBJ1-6	CASSALDRGYSPLHF	TGTGCCAGCAGCGCACTTGACAGGGGTTACTCACCCCTCCACTTT
NA	NA	TRBV5-3	TRBJ2-5	CASSLRVEIETQYF	TGTGCCAGCAGCTTGAGGGTGGAAATAGAGACCCAGTACTTC
NA	many	TRBV10-3	TRBJ2-4	CAISESLRGGILAKNIQYF	TGTGCCATCAGTGAGTCGTTACGGGGTGGCATTCTAGCCAAAAACATTCAGTACTTC
TRBD2	NA	TRBV12-3/TRBV12-4	TRBJ2-5	CASSFASGRVGVRETQYF	TGTGCCAGCAGTTTTGCTAGCGGGAGAGTCGGGGTTAGAGAGACCCAGTACTTC
NA	many	TRBV7-2	TRBJ1-5	CASSPGPNKVQHF	TGTGCCAGCAGCCCCGGGCCGAACAAGGTTCAGCATTTT
NA	few	TRBV20-1	TRBJ2-1	CSAQTRGGRSEQFF	TGCAGTGCCCAAACCCGGGGTGGACGGAGTGAGCAGTTCTTC
TRBD1	NA	TRBV6-6	TRBJ1-5	CASRTGASLNQPQHF	TGTGCCAGCAGGACAGGGGCTTCCCTGAATCAGCCCCAGCATTTT
NA	many	TRBV4-2	TRBJ1-1	CASSQRRGPRRDEAFF	TGTGCCAGCAGCCAGAGGCGGGGGCCGAGACGCGATGAAGCTTTCTTT
TRBD1	NA	TRBV2	TRBJ1-1	CASSIDRGGTEAFF	TGTGCCAGCAGTATCGACAGGGGGGGCACTGAAGCTTTCTTT
NA	NA	TRBV5-4	TRBJ2-1	CANSPAAGRRSNEQFF	TGTGCCAACAGCCCCGCCGCAGGCCGAAGGTCCAATGAGCAGTTCTTC
NA	NA	TRBV2	TRBJ1-4	CASKGGTNEKLFF	TGTGCCAGCAAAGGGGGAACTAATGAAAAACTGTTTTTT